The rows below give T cell receptor beta chains drawn from one sample of a study of T cells after posttransplantation cyclophosphamide. TCRdb keeps only in-frame clones here, not all; method: immunoSEQ multiplex PCR. The sample offers a few thousand clones and no singletons, the top ten holding around 24%. The specimen was PBMCs, collected after an allogeneic stem cell transplant with post-transplant cyclophosphamide. Receptors were obtained from a female patient aged 60 to 70 who received an allogeneic stem cell transplant from an unrelated donor, was CMV-positive, and had acute GVHD only. The T cells may come from the graft donor. Each CDR3 is given with its conserved first and last residue. The order of the fields is J gene, CDR3 length, D gene, clone size, V gene, CDR3 DNA, CDR3 protein. A D gene is named only where the DNA matches it firmly. Clone size is given as once, few or many counts, or a class when the clone is expanded.

TRBJ1-2,16,TRBD1,few,TRBV2,TGTGCCAGCAGTCCATTTACCCGGACAGGGGGAAATGGCTACACCTTC,CASSPFTRTGGNGYTF
TRBJ1-1,13,-,many,TRBV5-5,TGTGCCAGCAGCCTTGGCCCGTACACTGAAGCTTTCTTT,CASSLGPYTEAFF
TRBJ1-1,14,-,many,TRBV5-6,TGTGCCAGCAGCTCTCCAGGGTGGGTTAGAGAAGCTTTCTTT,CASSSPGWVREAFF
TRBJ2-7,15,TRBD1,many,TRBV7-2,TGTGCCAGCAGCTTAGATGGGGACAGGGGAAGCGAGCAGTACTTC,CASSLDGDRGSEQYF
TRBJ2-5,13,-,few,TRBV5-1,TGCGCCAGCAGTGACGGCTTCAGGGAGACCCAGTACTTC,CASSDGFRETQYF
TRBJ1-5,15,-,many,TRBV12-3/TRBV12-4,TGTGCCAGCAGTGCATCAGGGGAGAGCAATCAGCCCCAGCATTTT,CASSASGESNQPQHF
TRBJ2-5,19,TRBD2,few,TRBV28,TGTGCCAGCAGTTTCCTCAGACTAGGTAGCGGGAGGGTTAGGGAGACCCAGTACTTC,CASSFLRLGSGRVRETQYF
TRBJ1-5,14,-,many,TRBV5-4,TGTGCCAGCAGCTTGGATAGGGGCAATCAGCCCCAGCATTTT,CASSLDRGNQPQHF
TRBJ2-7,15,TRBD2,many,TRBV7-2,TGTGCCAGCAGCTGGGGACTAGCGGGAATCTACGAGCAGTACTTC,CASSWGLAGIYEQYF
TRBJ1-1,11,-,many,TRBV25-1,TGTGCCAGCGTAGGCGGGCGAGCAGCTTTCTTT,CASVGGRAAFF